Each of the 5 T cell receptor beta chains below was sequenced from the same sample in a study of blood T cell repertoires in COVID-19. Clones were read by immunoSEQ multiplex PCR, and TCRdb kept only the in-frame ones, dropping some. The table shows about 190,000 clones, with 65% to 80% occurring only once. What was sequenced was peripheral blood. Every receptor here comes from a woman in her 50s with acute or convalescent COVID-19.

CDR3 sequence reads: CASSDPATTNQAFF. CDR3 bases: TGCGCCAGCAGTGACCCCGCCACCACTAATCAAGCTTTCTTT. The chain joins TRBV10-2 to TRBJ1-1, with no clear D. CDR3 size: 14 residues. V gave up 3 bases and J gave up 9 bases, with 17 bases separating them. Germline V gene sequence: CDR1 WSHSY, CDR2 SAAADI.

V and J are TRBV6-2 or TRBV6-3 and TRBJ2-4, with 7 positions matching TRBD2. This CDR3 has 17 residues. The ends lost 2 bases at V and 1 base at J; junction bases unmatched: 8. Germline CDR1 is MNHEY and CDR2 is SVGEGT. CDR3 coding DNA: TGTGCCAGCAGTTACGGACCTCAGACTAGCGCCAAAAACATTCAGTACTTC. Residues: CASSYGPQTSAKNIQYF.

The chain carries TRBV20-1 and TRBJ2-7; 8 nucleotides match TRBD1. Unmatched junction bases numbered 3, after V lost 4 bases and J lost 7 bases. There are 11 residues in the CDR3. The germline V gene encodes CDR1 DFQATT and CDR2 SNEGSKA (reference sequence). CDR3 sequence (DNA): TGCAGTGCTAAACAGGGGGAGGAGCAGTACTTC. This codes for CSAKQGEEQYF.

The chain joins TRBV11-2 to TRBJ1-3; 9 bases agree with TRBD1. The CDR3 runs 17 residues. CDR1 is SGHAT and CDR2 is FQNNGV in the germline V gene. Germline trimming cut 5 bases from V and 0 bases from J; bases unmatched to any gene: 8. DNA for the CDR3: TGTGCCAGCAGCCCCCGGGACAGGGCATTCTCTGGAAACACCATATATTTT. This gives the protein CASSPRDRAFSGNTIYF.

The genes are TRBV5-3 and TRBJ2-7, with 7 bases that match TRBD2. TRBV5-3 is an ORF, with its function uncertain. The V and J ends lost 3 bases and 0 bases, in that order; junction bases with no gene match: 18. The CDR3 loop spans 19 amino acids. CDR3 sequence: CARSSGSGAGETHSYEQYF. The CDR3 DNA reads TGTGCCAGAAGCTCCGGTTCCGGGGCGGGAGAGACCCACTCCTACGAGCAGTACTTC.